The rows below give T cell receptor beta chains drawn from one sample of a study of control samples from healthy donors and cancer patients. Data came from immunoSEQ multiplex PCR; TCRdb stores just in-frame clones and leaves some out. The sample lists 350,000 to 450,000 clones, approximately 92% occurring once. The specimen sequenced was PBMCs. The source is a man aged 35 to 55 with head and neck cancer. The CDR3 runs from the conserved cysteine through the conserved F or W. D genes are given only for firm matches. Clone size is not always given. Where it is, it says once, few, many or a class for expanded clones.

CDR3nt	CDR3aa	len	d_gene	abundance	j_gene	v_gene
TGTGCCAGCAGTTACTCCCATCGGGGAGGGATGTATGAAAAACTGTTTTTT	CASSYSHRGGMYEKLFF	17	.	once	TRBJ1-4	TRBV6-2/TRBV6-3
TGTGCCATCAGGTATCGGGGGACAACAAACACTGAAGCTTTCTTT	CAIRYRGTTNTEAFF	15	.	.	TRBJ1-1	TRBV10-3
TGTGCCAGCAGCCCCGGGACAGGGAGCACCGGGGAGCTGTTTTTT	CASSPGTGSTGELFF	15	TRBD1	.	TRBJ2-2	TRBV5-6
TGTGCCAGCAGCTATTCCGGGACAGCTAGCACAGATACGCAGTATTTT	CASSYSGTASTDTQYF	16	TRBD1	.	TRBJ2-3	TRBV5-6
TGTGCCAGCAGCCAAGGCTACGGAAACTATGGCTACACCTTC	CASSQGYGNYGYTF	14	.	.	TRBJ1-2	TRBV3-1/TRBV3-2
TGTGCCAGCAGCGCGGGGACAGGGGTCTCTCACGAGCAGTACTTC	CASSAGTGVSHEQYF	15	TRBD1	.	TRBJ2-7	TRBV9
TGTGCCAGCAGCGGGCAGGGAGAGACCCAGTACTTC	CASSGQGETQYF	12	.	.	TRBJ2-5	TRBV9
TGTGCCAGCAGCTTAGAGACCATCGCAGATACGCAGTATTTT	CASSLETIADTQYF	14	.	.	TRBJ2-3	TRBV7-9
TGTGCCTGGAGTTCATGGGGCACGGATTCACCCCTCCACTTT	CAWSSWGTDSPLHF	14	.	.	TRBJ1-6	TRBV30
TGTGCCAGCAGCCCGGAGGTGGCAGGGGGCGCGAAGTTCCCACACGGCTACACCTTC	CASSPEVAGGAKFPHGYTF	19	TRBD1	.	TRBJ1-2	TRBV5-4
TGTGCCAGCAGCTTAGCAGGACTGGAAGAGACCCAGTACTTC	CASSLAGLEETQYF	14	.	.	TRBJ2-5	TRBV7-2
TGTGCCAGCAGTGATACTACGACTGGGGCCAACGTCCTGACTTTC	CASSDTTTGANVLTF	15	.	once	TRBJ2-6	TRBV6-1
TGCGCCAGCAGTCCCACCAGACAGGGGTTTGGGGGCTATGGCTACACCTTC	CASSPTRQGFGGYGYTF	17	TRBD1	once	TRBJ1-2	TRBV10-2
TGTGCCAGCAGTTACGAGGGGACCGGGGAGCTGTTTTTT	CASSYEGTGELFF	13	.	.	TRBJ2-2	TRBV6-2/TRBV6-3